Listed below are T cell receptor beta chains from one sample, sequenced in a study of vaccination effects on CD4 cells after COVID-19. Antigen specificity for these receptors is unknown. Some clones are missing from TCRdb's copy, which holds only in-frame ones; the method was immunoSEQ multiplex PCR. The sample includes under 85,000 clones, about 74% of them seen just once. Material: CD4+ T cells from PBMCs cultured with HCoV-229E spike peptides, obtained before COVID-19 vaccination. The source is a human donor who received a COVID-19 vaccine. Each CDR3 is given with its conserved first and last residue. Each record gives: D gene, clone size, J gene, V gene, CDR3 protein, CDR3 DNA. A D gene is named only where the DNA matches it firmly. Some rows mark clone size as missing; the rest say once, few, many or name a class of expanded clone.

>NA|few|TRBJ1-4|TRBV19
CASTDRNEKLFF
TGTGCCAGTACGGATCGTAATGAAAAACTGTTTTTT
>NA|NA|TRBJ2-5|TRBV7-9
CASSPLGGNQETQYF
TGTGCCAGCAGCCCCTTGGGGGGCAACCAAGAGACCCAGTACTTC
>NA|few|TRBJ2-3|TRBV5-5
CASSLSWVTDTQYF
TGTGCCAGCAGCTTGAGTTGGGTGACAGATACGCAGTATTTT
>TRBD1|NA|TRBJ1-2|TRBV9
CASSSWTGANYGYTF
TGTGCCAGCAGCTCCTGGACAGGAGCCAACTATGGCTACACCTTC
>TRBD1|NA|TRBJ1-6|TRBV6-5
CASSPDRGNSPLHF
TGTGCCAGCAGTCCGGACAGGGGTAATTCACCCCTCCACTTT
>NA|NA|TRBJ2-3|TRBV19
CASITETTNADTQYF
TGTGCCAGTATTACGGAGACTACAAATGCAGATACGCAGTATTTT
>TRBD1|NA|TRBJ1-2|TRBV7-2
CASSSRQGAPGYTF
TGTGCCAGCAGCTCGCGACAGGGGGCGCCTGGCTACACCTTC
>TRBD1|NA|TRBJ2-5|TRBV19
CASSVRQGYQETQYF
TGTGCCAGTAGTGTGAGACAGGGATACCAAGAGACCCAGTACTTC
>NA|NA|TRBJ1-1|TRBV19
CASSSRRGKPEAFF
TGTGCCAGTAGTTCGAGGCGAGGGAAGCCTGAAGCTTTCTTT
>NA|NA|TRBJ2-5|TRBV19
CASSGSEGETQYF
TGTGCCAGTAGTGGATCCGAAGGAGAGACCCAGTACTTC
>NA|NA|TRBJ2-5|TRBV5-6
CASSLRGPGGAQYF
TGTGCCAGCAGCTTGCGGGGGCCCGGAGGGGCCCAGTACTTC
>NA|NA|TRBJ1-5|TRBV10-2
CASSVGRQPQHF
TGCGCCAGCAGTGTCGGCAGGCAGCCCCAGCATTTT
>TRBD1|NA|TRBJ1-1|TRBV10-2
CASTRGGTGGNTEAFF
TGCGCCAGCACCCGAGGAGGGACAGGGGGAAACACTGAAGCTTTCTTT
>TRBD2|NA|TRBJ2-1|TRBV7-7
CASSTRLAGPGEQFF
TGTGCCAGCAGCACCAGACTAGCGGGGCCTGGGGAGCAGTTCTTC
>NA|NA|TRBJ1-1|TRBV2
CASSDMGLEAFF
TGTGCCAGCAGTGATATGGGGTTGGAAGCTTTCTTT
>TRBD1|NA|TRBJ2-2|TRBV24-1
CATSDYGTGKRTGELFF
TGTGCCACCAGTGATTACGGGACAGGGAAGAGAACCGGGGAGCTGTTTTTT
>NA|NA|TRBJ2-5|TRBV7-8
CASSRGRGVQETQYF
TGTGCCAGCAGCAGGGGTCGCGGGGTCCAAGAGACCCAGTACTTC
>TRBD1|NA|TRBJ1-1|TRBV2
CASSGTGTTEAFF
TGTGCCAGCAGCGGGACAGGGACCACTGAAGCTTTCTTT
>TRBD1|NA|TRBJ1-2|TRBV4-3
CASSQDRRTGLYGYTF
TGCGCCAGCAGCCAAGATCGTCGGACAGGCCTCTATGGCTACACCTTC
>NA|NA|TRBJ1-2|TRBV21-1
CASSPRRQGMSGYTF
TGTGCCAGCAGCCCCCGAAGACAGGGAATGAGTGGCTACACCTTC
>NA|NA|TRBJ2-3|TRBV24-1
CATSDPVGTQYF
TGTGCCACCAGTGATCCTGTAGGGACGCAGTATTTT
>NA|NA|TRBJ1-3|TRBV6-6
CASRPYRAGNTIYF
TGTGCCAGCAGACCTTACAGGGCAGGAAACACCATATATTTT
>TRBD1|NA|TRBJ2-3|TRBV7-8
CASSSIRGQGAKDTQYF
TGTGCCAGCAGCTCCATTAGAGGGCAGGGGGCGAAGGATACGCAGTATTTT
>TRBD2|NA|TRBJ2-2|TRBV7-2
CASSSRTSGGAGELFF
TGTGCCAGCAGCTCCAGGACTAGCGGGGGGGCCGGGGAGCTGTTTTTT
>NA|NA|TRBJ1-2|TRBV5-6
CASSLQGRTGGYTF
TGTGCCAGCAGCCTCCAGGGGAGGACGGGTGGCTACACCTTC
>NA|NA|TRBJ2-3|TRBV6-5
CASSRPGTDTQYF
TGTGCCAGCAGCCGACCAGGCACAGATACGCAGTATTTT
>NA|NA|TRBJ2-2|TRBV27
CASRPEPYTGELFF
TGTGCCAGCAGACCGGAACCGTACACCGGGGAGCTGTTTTTT
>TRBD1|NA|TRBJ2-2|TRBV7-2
CASSTEQGLANTGELFF
TGTGCCAGCAGCACCGAACAGGGGCTAGCGAACACCGGGGAGCTGTTTTTT
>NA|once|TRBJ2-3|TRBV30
CAWSSGDLNTDTQYF
TGTGCCTGGAGTTCCGGGGACCTCAACACAGATACGCAGTATTTT
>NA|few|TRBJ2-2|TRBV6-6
CASSYNRGGGELFF
TGTGCCAGCAGTTACAACAGGGGAGGCGGGGAGCTGTTTTTT
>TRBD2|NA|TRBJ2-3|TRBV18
CASSPMLAGETDTQYF
TGTGCCAGCTCACCGATGTTAGCGGGGGAAACAGATACGCAGTATTTT
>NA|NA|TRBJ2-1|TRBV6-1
CASSERGFRRPSSYNEQFF
TGTGCCAGCAGTGAAAGGGGATTTCGGCGGCCGAGCTCCTACAATGAGCAGTTCTTC
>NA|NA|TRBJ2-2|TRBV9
CASSPRSLNTGELFF
TGTGCCAGCAGCCCCCGCTCGCTGAACACCGGGGAGCTGTTTTTT
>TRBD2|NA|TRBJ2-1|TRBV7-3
CASSSRLADSYNEQFF
TGTGCCAGCAGCTCCCGACTAGCGGACTCCTACAATGAGCAGTTCTTC
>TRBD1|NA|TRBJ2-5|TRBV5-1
CASSTGQAQETQYF
TGCGCCAGCAGCACTGGACAGGCCCAAGAGACCCAGTACTTC
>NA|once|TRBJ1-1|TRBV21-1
CASSKSGRENTEAFF
TGTGCCAGCAGCAAATCGGGCCGGGAGAACACTGAAGCTTTCTTT
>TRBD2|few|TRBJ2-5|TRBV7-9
CASSSSGGTQYF
TGTGCCAGCAGCTCGAGCGGGGGGACCCAGTACTTC
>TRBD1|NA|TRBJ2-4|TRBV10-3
CAISPGQELQYF
TGTGCCATCAGCCCTGGACAGGAGCTTCAGTACTTC
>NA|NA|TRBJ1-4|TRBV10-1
CASTPTNEKLFF
TGCGCCAGCACCCCAACTAATGAAAAACTGTTTTTT
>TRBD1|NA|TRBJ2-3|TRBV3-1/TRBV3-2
CASSARGITDTQYF
TGTGCCAGCAGCGCCAGGGGGATCACAGATACGCAGTATTTT
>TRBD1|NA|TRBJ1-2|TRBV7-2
CASSPPTGNYGYTF
TGTGCCAGCAGCCCGCCGACAGGGAACTATGGCTACACCTTC
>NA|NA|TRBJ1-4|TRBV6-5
CASREGLANEKLFF
TGTGCCAGCAGGGAGGGTCTAGCTAATGAAAAACTGTTTTTT
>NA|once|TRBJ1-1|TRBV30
CAWRSFGGNTEAFF
TGTGCCTGGAGGTCCTTTGGGGGAAACACTGAAGCTTTCTTT
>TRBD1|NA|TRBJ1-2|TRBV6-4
CASSDSGTVTYGYTF
TGTGCCAGCAGTGACTCAGGGACAGTCACTTATGGCTACACCTTC
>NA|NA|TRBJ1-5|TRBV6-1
CASSEARALANQPQHF
TGTGCCAGCAGTGAAGCCAGAGCCTTAGCAAATCAGCCCCAGCATTTT
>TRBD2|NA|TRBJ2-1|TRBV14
CASSQDQPQLAGGYNEQFF
TGTGCCAGCAGCCAAGATCAGCCCCAACTAGCGGGGGGATACAATGAGCAGTTCTTC
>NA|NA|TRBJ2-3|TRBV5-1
CATRDSASTDTQYF
TGCGCCACCCGAGACAGTGCTAGCACAGATACGCAGTATTTT
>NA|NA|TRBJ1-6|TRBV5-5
CASSLATDRNSPLHF
TGTGCCAGCAGCTTGGCTACCGACAGAAATTCACCCCTCCACTTT
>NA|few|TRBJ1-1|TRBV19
CASSVRFEAFF
TGTGCCAGTAGTGTGAGGTTTGAAGCTTTCTTT
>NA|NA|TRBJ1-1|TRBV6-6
CASSRTSLGAGEAFF
TGTGCCAGCAGTCGCACATCCTTAGGGGCGGGTGAAGCTTTCTTT
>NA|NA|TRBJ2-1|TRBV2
CASSVMSYNEQFF
TGTGCCAGCAGTGTAATGTCCTACAATGAGCAGTTCTTC
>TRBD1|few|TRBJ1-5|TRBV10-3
CAISESTGLQPQHF
TGTGCCATCAGTGAGTCGACAGGGTTGCAGCCCCAGCATTTT
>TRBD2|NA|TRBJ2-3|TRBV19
CASRAGGYNPKSTDTQYF
TGTGCCAGTCGAGCGGGGGGATACAATCCGAAAAGCACAGATACGCAGTATTTT
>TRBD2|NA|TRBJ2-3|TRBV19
CASSRLARTDTQYF
TGTGCCAGTAGCAGACTAGCGCGCACAGATACGCAGTATTTT